This T cell receptor beta chain appears in the sequencing data of a study of OX40 agonist ivuxolimab in advanced cancers. General study points: Expanded peripheral T-cell antigen specificity went undetermined.

This clone was recorded only once. Its antigen is not identified. Per the germline V gene, CDR1 is SGDLS and CDR2 is YYNGEE. The CDR3 has 15 amino acids. V lost 3 bases and J lost 4; bases outside the gene matches: 5. Profiling relied on immunoSEQ multiplex PCR, and the TCRdb table lists in-frame clones only, not all of them. The sample lists about 110,000 clones, just over 90% occurring once. This TCR was recovered from an adult with an advanced solid tumor such as melanoma, head and neck, liver or kidney cancer. V usage is TRBV9 and J usage is TRBJ2-1; 9 positions match TRBD1. The specimen was CD4+ or CD8+ T cells sorted from blood, collected in a trial of the OX40 agonist ivuxolimab. The CDR3 loop is CASSGTGAEYNEQFF. DNA for the CDR3: TGTGCCAGCAGCGGGACAGGGGCGGAGTACAATGAGCAGTTCTTC.